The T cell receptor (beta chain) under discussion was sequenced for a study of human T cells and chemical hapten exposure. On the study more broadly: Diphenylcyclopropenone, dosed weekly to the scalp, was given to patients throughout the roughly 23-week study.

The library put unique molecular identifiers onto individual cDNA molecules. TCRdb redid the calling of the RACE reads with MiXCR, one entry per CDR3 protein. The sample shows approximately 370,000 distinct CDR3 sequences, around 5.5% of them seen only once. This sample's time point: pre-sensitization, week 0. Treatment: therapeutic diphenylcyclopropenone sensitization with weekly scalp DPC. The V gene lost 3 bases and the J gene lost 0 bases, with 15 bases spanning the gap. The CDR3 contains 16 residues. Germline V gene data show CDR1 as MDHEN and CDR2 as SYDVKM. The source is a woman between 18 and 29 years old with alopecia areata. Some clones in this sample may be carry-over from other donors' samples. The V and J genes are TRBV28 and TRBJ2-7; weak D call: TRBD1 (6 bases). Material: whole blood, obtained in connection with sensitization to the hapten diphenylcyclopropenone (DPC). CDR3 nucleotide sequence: TGTGCCAGCAGTTTCGCCCTGGACAGCCACTCCTACGAGCAGTACTTC. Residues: CASSFALDSHSYEQYF.